The clone carrying this T cell receptor (beta chain) was found many times. This specimen comes from a study of CD8 T cells in ankylosing spondylitis. Per the germline V gene, CDR1 is LNHDA and CDR2 is SQIVND (reference sequence). V dropped 6 bases and J dropped 1; count of bases not matched to a gene: 12. This CDR3 contains 16 residues. TCRdb reprocessed the 5' RACE reads with MiXCR, giving one entry per CDR3 protein. The top ten clones hold 4.5% to 5% of a sample with about 210,000 distinct CDR3 sequences, under 8.5% of them seen once. The receptor was isolated from a female donor with ankylosing spondylitis or in good health (not recorded which). The sequencing sample was made of blood, either unsorted or a sorted T cell fraction (not recorded which). The chain is built from TRBV19 and TRBJ2-7; 7 bases agree with TRBD1. CDR3 amino acids: CASSGWRQGGSYEQYF. In nucleotides, the CDR3 is TGTGCCAGTAGCGGCTGGCGACAGGGTGGATCCTACGAGCAGTACTTC.